The rows below give T cell receptor beta chains drawn from one sample of a study of T cells in Graves' hyperthyroidism and ophthalmopathy. Each CDR3 protein is one row after TCRdb ran MiXCR on the multiplex PCR reads. This table has a few hundred thousand distinct CDR3 sequences, 14% to 15% appearing once. The specimen sequenced was blood. The receptors stem from a woman aged 25 to 45 with Graves' hyperthyroidism. CDR3s include the opening cysteine and the closing phenylalanine or tryptophan. A D gene is named only where the DNA matches it firmly. Clone size, where shown, is once, few, many, or a class for clones that have expanded.

size,V,D,J,DNA,CDR3
-,TRBV20-1,-,TRBJ1-1,TGCAGTGCTAGAGATACGGCCAACCGAGCTGAAGCTTTCTTT,CSARDTANRAEAFF
many,TRBV7-2,-,TRBJ2-3,TGTGCCAGCAGCTTGGATAGGGGCGCGAATACGCAGTATTTT,CASSLDRGANTQYF
many,TRBV28,TRBD1,TRBJ2-5,TGTGCCAGCAGCCAGGGACAGGGGTTCAAGTGGGGGGCGGAGACCCAGTACTTC,CASSQGQGFKWGAETQYF
-,TRBV27,-,TRBJ1-1,TGTGCCAGCAGTTTACAAGGGATTACTGAAGCTTTCTTT,CASSLQGITEAFF
few,TRBV27,-,TRBJ2-7,TGTGCCAGCACCCCCCTCGGGGGCCCAGCGGGCTACGAGCAGTACTTC,CASTPLGGPAGYEQYF
-,TRBV7-2,TRBD2,TRBJ2-5,TGTGCCAGCAGCTTAATGGCGGGAGAGCGGGAGGCCCAGTACTTC,CASSLMAGEREAQYF
-,TRBV4-1,-,TRBJ1-5,TGCGCCAGCAGCCACTTAAATCTGGGGCCCCAGCATTTT,CASSHLNLGPQHF
-,TRBV5-1,-,TRBJ2-3,TGCGCCAGCAGCCCGGATGAGACAACAGATACGCAGTATTTT,CASSPDETTDTQYF
few,TRBV20-1,TRBD1,TRBJ1-2,TGCAGTGCTAGAGATCAGGGGGCAGCCCGCCATGGCTACACCTTC,CSARDQGAARHGYTF
few,TRBV6-1,-,TRBJ2-1,TGTGCCAGCACCTACGGAAGATCCTACAATGAGCAGTTCTTC,CASTYGRSYNEQFF
-,TRBV29-1,-,TRBJ1-4,TGCAGCGTTGAATTCCCAGGGATTGAAAAACTGTTTTTT,CSVEFPGIEKLFF
-,TRBV7-8,-,TRBJ2-7,TGTGCCAGCAGCTTAGTTGGAGTCTACGAGCAGTACTTC,CASSLVGVYEQYF
-,TRBV3-1,TRBD2,TRBJ2-2,TGTGCCAGCAGCCAAGGGACTAGCGAAATCCCCGGGGAGCTGTTTTTT,CASSQGTSEIPGELFF
many,TRBV30,-,TRBJ1-1,TGTGCCTGGAAATGGAGGGGGTCGAACACTGAAGCTTTCTTT,CAWKWRGSNTEAFF
few,TRBV4-2,TRBD2,TRBJ2-7,TGTGCCAGCAGCCAAGGGACTAGCTCCGAGCAGTACTTC,CASSQGTSSEQYF
few,TRBV11-2,-,TRBJ2-1,TGTGCCAGCAGCTTCACCGCGTCTACCTCATACAATGAGCAGTTCTTC,CASSFTASTSYNEQFF
-,TRBV2,TRBD1,TRBJ2-6,TGTGCCAGCAGCCAAATAGGGGGCGCTGGGGCCAACGCCCTGACTTTC,CASSQIGGAGANALTF
-,TRBV20-1,-,TRBJ2-3,TGCAGTGCCGTCAAGGATTTGAGCACAGATACGCAGTATTTT,CSAVKDLSTDTQYF
-,TRBV5-1,TRBD2,TRBJ2-5,TGCGCCAGCAGCTTGGCCGGGGGGCCGGAGAGCGGGAGGGCGTTTGAGACCCAGTACTTC,CASSLAGGPESGRAFETQYF
many,TRBV11-2,TRBD2,TRBJ2-7,TGTGCCAGCAGCTTAAAACTAGCGGAGACCTACGAGCAGTACTTC,CASSLKLAETYEQYF
few,TRBV19,-,TRBJ1-1,TGTGCCAGTAGTATAGTCGGCGGGCGGGACACTGAAGCTTTCTTT,CASSIVGGRDTEAFF
-,TRBV6-1,TRBD2,TRBJ2-5,TGTGCCAGCAGTCCCCTAGCGGGAGATGTCGAGACCCAGTACTTC,CASSPLAGDVETQYF
many,TRBV28,-,TRBJ1-6,TGTGCCAGCAGTTTAGGAAATTCACCCCTCCACTTT,CASSLGNSPLHF
-,TRBV19,-,TRBJ2-1,TGTGCCAGTAGTATAGTTGGCGTATCGTACAATGAGCAGTTCTTC,CASSIVGVSYNEQFF
-,TRBV14,-,TRBJ2-7,TGTGCCAGCAGCCAAGGCGACAGGCGTTCGACCTACGAGCAGTACTTC,CASSQGDRRSTYEQYF
many,TRBV20-1,TRBD2,TRBJ2-2,TGCAGTGCTAGGATAGCGGGAGGCACCGGGGAGCTGTTTTTT,CSARIAGGTGELFF
many,TRBV28,TRBD1,TRBJ2-7,TGTGCCAGCAGCGCCGGGACAGCGTTCTACGAGCAGTACTTC,CASSAGTAFYEQYF
-,TRBV2,-,TRBJ1-6,TGTGCCAGCAGGAGGGGGGGGCTGGACTATAATTCACCCCTCCACTTT,CASRRGGLDYNSPLHF
many,TRBV6-1,TRBD2,TRBJ2-1,TGTGCCAGCAGTTGGACTAGCGGGAGTTTTTACTATGAGCAGTTCTTC,CASSWTSGSFYYEQFF
-,TRBV5-1,TRBD1,TRBJ2-2,TGCGCCAGCAGCAAGGGACAGGGGGCCGGGGAGCTGTTTTTT,CASSKGQGAGELFF
many,TRBV24-1,TRBD1,TRBJ2-5,TGTGCCACCAGTGATTGGACAGGGGGAGGGGAGACCCAGTACTTC,CATSDWTGGGETQYF
many,TRBV28,-,TRBJ2-7,TGTGCCAGCAGCACAACCGGGACAAATTCCGGCGAGCAGTACTTC,CASSTTGTNSGEQYF
many,TRBV6-5,-,TRBJ1-2,TGTGCCAGCAGTTACTCGGACGGTTACGGCTACACCTTC,CASSYSDGYGYTF
-,TRBV7-2,-,TRBJ1-2,TGTGCCAGCAGCTTGGGCGCAGACTATGGCTACACCTTC,CASSLGADYGYTF
many,TRBV20-1,-,TRBJ2-5,TGCAGTGCTTCCCCCTCCCAAGAGACCCAGTACTTC,CSASPSQETQYF
-,TRBV7-9,TRBD1,TRBJ2-7,TGTGCCAGCAGCTTTTCACAGGGGACCTACGAGCAGTACTTC,CASSFSQGTYEQYF
many,TRBV27,TRBD1,TRBJ2-1,TGTGCCAGCAGTCCCTTTGGGACAGAGTACAATGAGCAGTTCTTC,CASSPFGTEYNEQFF
many,TRBV7-9,TRBD2,TRBJ2-3,TGTGCCAGCAGCAAACTAGCGGGAGTAGCAGATACGCAGTATTTT,CASSKLAGVADTQYF
many,TRBV10-1,-,TRBJ2-5,TGCGCCAGCAGCTCAGACCGGAGCGGAGAGACCCAGTACTTC,CASSSDRSGETQYF
many,TRBV28,-,TRBJ1-1,TGTGCCAGCAGTCCACCGAATTGGGGCACTGAAGCTTTCTTT,CASSPPNWGTEAFF
once,TRBV6-6,-,TRBJ1-1,TGTGCCAGCAGTTACTCGAGACTTATGAACACTGAAGCTTTCTTT,CASSYSRLMNTEAFF
many,TRBV27,-,TRBJ2-1,TGTGCCAGCAGTTTACTTGGGTCGGGTGAGCAGTTCTTC,CASSLLGSGEQFF
few,TRBV11-1,TRBD1,TRBJ1-1,TGTGCCAGCAGCTTAATCGCTGAGACAGGGGGCAATGAAGCTTTCTTT,CASSLIAETGGNEAFF
many,TRBV5-1,-,TRBJ2-1,TGCGCCAGCAGTGGGGAGGATCAGAGTGGGCGGGCGGCCTACAATGAGCAGTTCTTC,CASSGEDQSGRAAYNEQFF
many,TRBV6-1,TRBD2,TRBJ2-3,TGTGCCAGCAGTTACTCAGGCCCTAGCGGTAGGAATACGCAGTATTTT,CASSYSGPSGRNTQYF
few,TRBV9,-,TRBJ1-1,TGTGCCAGCAGCGTCACCGGGACCCCCCGGGAGAATGAAGCTTTCTTT,CASSVTGTPRENEAFF
-,TRBV29-1,-,TRBJ2-3,TGCAGCGTAGGAATCTTCCACACAGATACGCAGTATTTT,CSVGIFHTDTQYF
many,TRBV6-5,-,TRBJ2-3,TGTGCCAGCAGTTACTCTATTAGCGGCCAAACTAGCACAGATACGCAGTATTTT,CASSYSISGQTSTDTQYF
once,TRBV15,-,TRBJ1-5,TGTGCCACCAGCAGTGATCCGCGGGGCCCCCAGCATTTT,CATSSDPRGPQHF
-,TRBV2,TRBD1,TRBJ1-5,TGTGCCAGCAGTGAATCGACAGGGTCTAATCAGCCCCAGCATTTT,CASSESTGSNQPQHF
-,TRBV11-2,TRBD2,TRBJ2-2,TGTGCCAGCAGCTTTTATGGGGCCCCCTTCGAACGGGAGGGTAACACCGGGGAGCTGTTTTTT,CASSFYGAPFEREGNTGELFF
-,TRBV4-1,-,TRBJ2-7,TGCGCCAGCAGCCGAGAGGACAGGAGGGCCTACGAGCAGTACTTC,CASSREDRRAYEQYF